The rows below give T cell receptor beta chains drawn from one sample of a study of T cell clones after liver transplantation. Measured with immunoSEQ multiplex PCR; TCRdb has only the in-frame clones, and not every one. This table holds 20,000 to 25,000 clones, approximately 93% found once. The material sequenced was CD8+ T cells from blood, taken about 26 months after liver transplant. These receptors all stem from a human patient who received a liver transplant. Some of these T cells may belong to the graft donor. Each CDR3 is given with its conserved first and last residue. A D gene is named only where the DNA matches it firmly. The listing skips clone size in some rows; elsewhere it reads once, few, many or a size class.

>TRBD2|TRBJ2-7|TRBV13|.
CASSLRTSRSSYEQYF
TGTGCCAGCAGCCTCCGGACTAGCCGGAGCTCCTACGAGCAGTACTTC
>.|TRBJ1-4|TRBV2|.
CASTLGRVSNEKLFF
TGTGCCAGCACCCTGGGTAGGGTGTCTAATGAAAAACTGTTTTTT
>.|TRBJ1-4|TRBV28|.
CASSYERRGAATNEKLFF
TGTGCCAGCAGCTACGAAAGGAGGGGGGCAGCAACTAATGAAAAACTGTTTTTT
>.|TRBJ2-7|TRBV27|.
CASSWRGTHQYEQYF
TGTGCCAGCAGTTGGCGGGGGACACACCAGTACGAGCAGTACTTC
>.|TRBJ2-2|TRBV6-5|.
CASSYPNTGELFF
TGTGCCAGCAGTTACCCGAACACCGGGGAGCTGTTTTTT
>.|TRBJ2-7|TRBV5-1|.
CASTLGIEAEPYEQYF
TGCGCCAGCACGCTAGGAATTGAAGCGGAGCCCTACGAGCAGTACTTC
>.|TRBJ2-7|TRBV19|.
CASSIVSGSYEQYF
TGTGCCAGTAGTATAGTAAGCGGCTCCTACGAGCAGTACTTC
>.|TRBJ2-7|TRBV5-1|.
CASSSTGTGSYEQYF
TGCGCCAGCAGCTCAACCGGGACCGGATCCTACGAGCAGTACTTC
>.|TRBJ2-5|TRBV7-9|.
CASSLVSGQETQYF
TGTGCCAGCAGCTTAGTTTCGGGACAAGAGACCCAGTACTTC
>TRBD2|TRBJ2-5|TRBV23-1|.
CASSQSPAGREETQYF
TGCGCCAGCAGTCAATCTCCGGCCGGGAGGGAGGAGACCCAGTACTTC
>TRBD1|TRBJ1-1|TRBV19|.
CASMTPGQTTGGAFF
TGTGCCAGTATGACCCCGGGACAGACAACAGGCGGAGCTTTCTTT
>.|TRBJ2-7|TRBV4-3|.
CASSQVQGYEQYF
TGCGCCAGCAGCCAAGTACAGGGTTACGAGCAGTACTTC
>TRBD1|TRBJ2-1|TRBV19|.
CASSIETGTGVFSSYNEQFF
TGTGCCAGTAGTATAGAAACCGGGACAGGGGTATTCTCCTCCTACAATGAGCAGTTCTTC
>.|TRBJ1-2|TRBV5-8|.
CASSLGVGYTF
TGTGCCAGCAGCTTGGGGGTTGGCTACACCTTC
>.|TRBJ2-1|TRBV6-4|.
CASSKGPEREQFF
TGTGCCAGCAGCAAGGGACCCGAACGTGAGCAGTTCTTC
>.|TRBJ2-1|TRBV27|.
CASSLGRGYEFF
TGTGCCAGCAGTTTAGGTCGGGGTTACGAGTTCTTC
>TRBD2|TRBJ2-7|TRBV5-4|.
CASSPSSGSSYEQYF
TGTGCCAGCAGCCCATCTAGCGGGAGCTCCTACGAGCAGTACTTC
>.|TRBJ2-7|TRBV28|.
CASLLEGSGYEQYF
TGTGCCAGCCTATTGGAGGGGTCGGGCTACGAGCAGTACTTC
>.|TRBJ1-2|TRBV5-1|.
CASSWDLSPNYGYTF
TGCGCCAGCAGCTGGGACCTCTCCCCGAACTATGGCTACACCTTC
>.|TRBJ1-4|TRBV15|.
CATSRDSGFGKLFF
TGTGCCACCAGCAGAGATTCTGGTTTTGGAAAACTGTTTTTT
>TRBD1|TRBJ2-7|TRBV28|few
CASSPWDRGSYEQYF
TGTGCCAGCAGTCCCTGGGACAGGGGCTCCTACGAGCAGTACTTC
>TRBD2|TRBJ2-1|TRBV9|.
CASSVGLASYNEQFF
TGTGCCAGCAGCGTAGGACTAGCGAGCTACAATGAGCAGTTCTTC
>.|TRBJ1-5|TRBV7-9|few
CASSGWTDNQPQHF
TGTGCCAGCAGCGGGTGGACGGATAATCAGCCCCAGCATTTT
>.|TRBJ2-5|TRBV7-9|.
CASSQGGATRDQETQYF
TGTGCCAGCAGCCAAGGGGGGGCGACAAGAGACCAAGAGACCCAGTACTTC
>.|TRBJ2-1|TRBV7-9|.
CASSYLPGTYNEQFF
TGTGCCAGCAGCTATCTACCCGGGACTTACAATGAGCAGTTCTTC
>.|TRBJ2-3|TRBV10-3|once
CAISDLSDTQYF
TGTGCCATCAGTGACCTATCCGATACGCAGTATTTT
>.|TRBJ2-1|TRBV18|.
CASSTLGRDEQFF
.
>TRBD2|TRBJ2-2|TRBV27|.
CASSLLAGARELFF
TGTGCCAGCAGTTTATTAGCGGGAGCGCGGGAGCTGTTTTTT